These 23 T cell receptor beta chains originate from one sample sequenced in a study of cytomegalovirus exposure and HLA in healthy donors (dated by TCRdb to the late 2010s). The library was prepared using the immunoSEQ multiplex PCR assay. For the multiplex PCR, a mixture combining 60 forward primers for TCR Vbeta segments and 13 reverse primers for TCR Jbeta segments was used. Sourced from immuneACCESS, this table was stored by TCRdb with only in-frame sequences that have V and J called. A share of the clones is absent; for the studies checked, an unresolved V gene accounts for under half, and the remainder has no known explanation. This sample's clone table shows fewer than 130,000 clones. The ten largest clonotypes hold roughly 0.64% of the sample. Sequencing input: PBMCs. All receptors derive from a man in his forties or fifties in good health and CMV-seronegative.

The chain recombines TRBV5-1 with TRBJ1-4; 7 nucleotides align to TRBD1. Germline CDR1 reads SGHRS; CDR2 reads YFSETQ. J gave up 7 bases and V 1 base, and 7 bases lay outside the gene matches. CDR3 length equals 15 residues. CDR3 loop: CASSLLGGGTEKLFF. In DNA, the CDR3 is TGCGCCAGCAGCTTGCTAGGGGGCGGAACTGAAAAACTGTTTTTT.

This chain connects TRBV4-1 to TRBJ1-2; tentatively, D is TRBD1 (5 bases). Germline V lookup: CDR1 MGHRA, CDR2 YSYEKL. Trimming stripped 3 bases from V and 4 bases from J, with 12 bases between. The CDR3 runs to 14 residues. The chain's CDR3 is CASSQYNQGYGYTF. The CDR3 nucleotides read TGCGCCAGCAGCCAGTACAATCAGGGCTATGGCTACACCTTC.

The chain couples TRBV30 to TRBJ1-2, with no clear D. Germline V gives CDR1 GTSNPN, CDR2 SVGIG (reference sequence). V was trimmed by 0 bases and J by 7 bases, leaving 12 bases between them. There are 13 residues in the CDR3. CDR3 loop: CAWSVGPTGGYTF. The CDR3, as DNA: TGTGCCTGGAGTGTTGGGCCTACCGGTGGCTACACCTTC.

This chain links TRBV5-5 with TRBJ2-5; 9 bases align to TRBD1. The CDR3 consists of 15 residues. Germline CDR1 and CDR2: SGHKS and YYEKEE (reference sequence). Germline trimming cut 3 bases from V and 5 bases from J; bases unmatched to any gene: 8. The CDR3 nucleotides are TGTGCCAGCAGCTCCTACCGGGACAGGGAGGAGACCCAGTACTTC. This translates into CASSSYRDREETQYF.

V is TRBV11-3 and J is TRBJ2-1; D is unclear. The CDR3 totals 11 residues. Germline values: CDR1 SGHNT, CDR2 YENEEA. V lost 2 bases to trimming and J lost 12 bases, with 8 bases between them. In nucleotides, the CDR3 is TGTGCCAGCAGCTTATCTACCGCGCAGTTCTTC. It translates to CASSLSTAQFF.

J is TRBJ2-1 and V is TRBV4-3, with TRBD2 identical over 10 bases. The length of the CDR3 is 17 residues. Germline V gives CDR1 LGHNA, CDR2 YSLEER. Trimming took 1 base from V and 4 from J; bases not matched to a gene: 7. The CDR3 sequence: CASSQGTGTSVYNEQFF. DNA of the CDR3: TGCGCCAGCAGCCAAGGAACCGGGACTAGCGTATACAATGAGCAGTTCTTC.

The V call is TRBV9, the J call TRBJ2-1; TRBD1 aligns across 7 bases. Germline lookup yields CDR1 SGDLS and CDR2 YYNGEE. This CDR3 is built from 16 residues. V shed 4 bases and J 2 bases; nucleotides not matched to a gene: 9. The CDR3 region is CASSLGQELAYNEQFF. As DNA, the CDR3 is TGTGCCAGCAGCCTCGGACAGGAGTTGGCCTACAATGAGCAGTTCTTC.

The J gene is TRBJ2-2, the V gene TRBV19; D remains ambiguous. Germline V gene data show CDR1 as LNHDA and CDR2 as SQIVND (reference sequence). Trimming took 3 bases from V and 6 from J, leaving 14 bases between them. This CDR3 has 15 amino acids. CDR3 DNA: TGTGCCAGTAGTATCTTAGCCTCTCCCGCCGGGGAGCTGTTTTTT. As protein: CASSILASPAGELFF. The whole variable domain, remainder taken from reference TRBV19 and TRBJ2-2, is DGGITQSPKYLFRKEGQNVTLSCEQNLNHDAMYWYRQDPGQGLRLIYYSQIVNDFQKGDIAEGYSVSREKKESFPLTVTSAQKNPTAFYLCASSILASPAGELFFGEGSRLTVL.

V is TRBV28 and J is TRBJ2-4, with unresolved D. CDR3 length: 14 residues. V was clipped by 7 bases and J by 2 bases, with 12 bases between them. The germline gives CDR1 MDHEN, CDR2 SYDVKM. The CDR3 region has the DNA TGTGCCAGCACAGATGGAGTGACCAAAAACATTCAGTACTTC. Amino acid sequence: CASTDGVTKNIQYF.

This chain joins TRBV10-3 and TRBJ2-3; 8 bases fit TRBD1. CDR1 is ENHRY, CDR2 SYGVKD, per germline. The CDR3 spans 13 residues. The junction had 6 bases not matched to a gene; V was cut back by 9 bases and J by 4 bases. The CDR3 DNA is TGTGCCATGGGGGCAGGGGGCGCAGATACGCAGTATTTT. It is translated as CAMGAGGADTQYF.

The V call is TRBV7-2, the J call TRBJ2-7; D is undetermined. This CDR3 is 14 amino acids long. V dropped 1 base and J dropped 3 bases, with 10 bases sitting between them. Germline CDR1 and CDR2: SGHTA and FQGNSA. CDR3 in DNA: TGTGCCAGCAGCTTAGTGGTCAGTTTCTACGAGCAGTACTTC. Encoded protein: CASSLVVSFYEQYF.

The chain combines TRBV19 with TRBJ1-5, with D maybe TRBD1 (5 bases). CDR1 is LNHDA and CDR2 is SQIVND in the germline V gene (reference sequence). The ends were cut back, 7 bases at V and 3 bases at J, with 19 bases in the middle. The CDR3 length is 16 residues. CDR3 in amino acids: CASTTPTDGHNQPQHF. The CDR3 region has the DNA TGTGCCAGTACCACCCCGACGGACGGACACAATCAGCCCCAGCATTTT.

The V gene is TRBV5-5, the J gene TRBJ2-7, with 11 bases that match TRBD2. CDR1 and CDR2 from the germline V gene are SGHKS and YYEKEE (reference sequence). This CDR3 has 16 amino acids. V dropped 0 bases and J dropped 8; count of bases not matched to a gene: 10. The CDR3 here is CASSLDPTSGGYKQYF. In nucleotides, the CDR3 is TGTGCCAGCAGCTTGGACCCCACTAGCGGGGGCTATAAGCAGTACTTC.

The chain employs TRBV7-2 and TRBJ1-5; TRBD1 is a possible D gene (6 bases). This CDR3 contains 14 residues. Trimming cost V 5 bases and J 7 bases, with 15 bases left between them. Germline V CDR1 and CDR2: SGHTA, FQGNSA. The CDR3 DNA is TGTGCCAGCAGCCAGGACAGCCTCGGACAGCCCCAGCATTTT. Amino acids: CASSQDSLGQPQHF.

The chain uses TRBV25-1 and TRBJ2-1, with D possibly being TRBD1 (5 bases). The V end lost 2 bases, the J end lost 5 bases, and 13 bases lay between the germline ends. The CDR3 extends over 15 amino acids. Germline V gives CDR1 MGHDK, CDR2 SYGVNS. CDR3 DNA: TGTGCCAGCAGTGAACCAGCCGGCAGGGACAATGAGCAGTTCTTC. Translating it yields CASSEPAGRDNEQFF.

The chain combines TRBV7-6 with TRBJ2-7, with 11 bases lining up with TRBD1. Germline V gene lookup returns CDR1 SGHVS and CDR2 FNYEAQ. The V gene end was trimmed by 5 bases and the J gene end by 3 bases; junction bases not matched to a gene: 3. The CDR3 sequence is 14 residues long. The CDR3 DNA reads as TGTGCCAGCAGCCAGGGACAGGGGGGCTACGAGCAGTACTTC. Its protein is CASSQGQGGYEQYF.

This sequence joins TRBV4-3 and TRBJ2-6, with D possibly matching TRBD1 (5 bases). The CDR3 has 17 residues. Germline values: CDR1 LGHNA, CDR2 YSLEER. The V and J ends lost 3 bases and 1 base respectively, with 13 bases between them. DNA of the CDR3: TGCGCCAGCAGCCATGACAGTCCGGGTTCTGGGGCCAACGTCCTGACTTTC. This gives the protein CASSHDSPGSGANVLTF.

The V gene is TRBV10-3, the J gene TRBJ2-7, with 12 bases aligning to TRBD1. The germline V gene encodes CDR1 ENHRY and CDR2 SYGVKD. The length of the CDR3 is 16 residues. The junction had 10 bases not matched to a gene; V was cut back by 6 bases and J by 4 bases. The DNA of the CDR3 is TGTGCCATCAGCACCGGGACAGGGGGCAATACTTACGAGCAGTACTTC. Amino acid sequence: CAISTGTGGNTYEQYF.

The chain has TRBV19 and TRBJ2-2; tentatively, D is TRBD1 (6 bases). From germline, CDR1 is LNHDA and CDR2 SQIVND (reference sequence). With 7 bases removed from V and 1 base from J, the gap between germline ends came to 10 bases. The CDR3 runs 14 residues. CDR3 region: CASTRGKNTGELFF. DNA of the CDR3: TGTGCCAGTACTAGGGGGAAGAACACCGGGGAGCTGTTTTTT.

The genes are TRBV2 and TRBJ2-7; 7 bases line up with TRBD1. Per germline, CDR1 SNHLY and CDR2 FYNNEI. V dropped 4 bases and J dropped 6; count of bases not matched to a gene: 6. The CDR3 contains 13 residues. CDR3: CASSGQGWSEQYF. As DNA, the CDR3 is TGTGCCAGCAGTGGACAGGGTTGGAGCGAGCAGTACTTC.

The chain recombines TRBV6-6 with TRBJ1-4; D not resolved. The V gene lost 0 bases and the J gene lost 13 bases, with 15 bases spanning the gap. The germline gives CDR1 MNHNY, CDR2 SVGAGI (reference sequence). CDR3 size: 14 residues. The CDR3 spells CASSYSPATNRLFF. The CDR3 coding sequence is TGTGCCAGCAGTTACTCGCCAGCTACTAATCGACTGTTTTTT.

V is TRBV6-6 and J is TRBJ2-2, with TRBD1 identical over 8 bases. Germline trimming cut 6 bases from V and 0 bases from J; bases unmatched to any gene: 3. The CDR3 spans 15 residues. Germline-derived CDR1 and CDR2 are MNHNY and SVGAGI (reference sequence). In DNA, the CDR3 is TGTGCCAGCAGGTCGGGACAGGCGAACACCGGGGAGCTGTTTTTT. Protein sequence: CASRSGQANTGELFF.

This chain links TRBV10-3 with TRBJ2-3, with D perhaps TRBD1 (5 bases). Trimming cost V 6 bases and J 3 bases, with 19 bases left between them. The germline V gene encodes CDR1 ENHRY and CDR2 SYGVKD. The CDR3 is made up of 16 amino acids. This CDR3 is CAISAGQGTITDTQYF. The CDR3 region has the DNA TGTGCCATCAGCGCCGGTCAGGGTACGATAACAGATACGCAGTATTTT.